This TCR beta chain is from a study of T cells after posttransplantation cyclophosphamide. Whole-study results and caveats: Later blood repertoires were often dominated by clones from the donor CD8+ memory compartment. Blood and skin or GI T cell repertoires showed limited TRB overlap. Recipient CMV seropositivity and CMV reactivation strongly tracked TRB clonality.

The germline V gene encodes CDR1 SQVTM and CDR2 ANQGSEA. The CDR3 has 11 amino acids. Trimming removed 4 bases at V and 5 bases at J, with 8 bases between. Sequenced by immunoSEQ multiplex PCR; TCRdb stores in-frame clones only, minus some. This table has approximately 52,000 clones, 85% to 90% appearing once. A remark on this clone: Antigen: not known.

The sample taken for sequencing was PBMCs. This chain connects TRBV29-1 to TRBJ2-5, with D unresolved. The clonotype originates from a man between 25 and 39 years old with a blood cancer, CMV-positive, and with a related stem cell donor. The CDR3 coding sequence is TGCAGCGTTGTTACGAGGGAGACCCAGTACTTC. It is translated as CSVVTRETQYF.